The T cell receptor (beta chain) described here comes from a study of OX40 agonist ivuxolimab in advanced cancers. Across the study: One hepatocellular carcinoma and a couple of cutaneous melanoma patients partially responded.

TCRdb's table, derived via immunoSEQ multiplex PCR, lists solely in-frame clones and lacks some. The sample contains 65,000 to 80,000 clones, 65% to 85% of which appear only once. This CDR3 comprises 15 residues. The J segment lost 7 bases and the V segment lost 2 bases, leaving 4 bases of the junction unmatched. The germline V gene encodes CDR1 SEHNR and CDR2 FQNEAQ (reference sequence). Samples of blood were obtained at baseline, on cycle 4 day 1, and on cycle 7 day 1. A remark on this clone: Antigen specificity is unknown.

Study conclusions and caveats: At doses 0.1 to 3.0 mg/kg, CD4+ and CD8+ clones expanded. CD4+ T cells averaged fewer expanded clones than CD8+ T cells.

The chain is built from TRBV7-9 and TRBJ1-4, with TRBD1 matching 10 bases. The TCR was taken from an adult with an advanced solid tumor such as melanoma, head and neck, liver or kidney cancer. The sample consisted of CD4+ or CD8+ T cells sorted from blood, taken in a trial of the OX40 agonist ivuxolimab. CDR3 loop: CASSLMTGGGEKLFF. The CDR3 region has the DNA TGTGCCAGCAGCTTAATGACAGGGGGCGGTGAAAAACTGTTTTTT.